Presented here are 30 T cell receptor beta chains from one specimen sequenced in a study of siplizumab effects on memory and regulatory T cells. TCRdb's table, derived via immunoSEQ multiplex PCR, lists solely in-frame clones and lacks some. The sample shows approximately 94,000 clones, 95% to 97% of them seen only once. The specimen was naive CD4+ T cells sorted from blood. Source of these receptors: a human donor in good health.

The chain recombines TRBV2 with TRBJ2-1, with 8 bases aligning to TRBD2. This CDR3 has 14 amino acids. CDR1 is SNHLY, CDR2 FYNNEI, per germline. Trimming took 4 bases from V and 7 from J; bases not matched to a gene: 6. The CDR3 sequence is CASSGTSWGNEQFF. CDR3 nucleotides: TGTGCCAGCAGTGGGACTAGCTGGGGAAATGAGCAGTTCTTC.

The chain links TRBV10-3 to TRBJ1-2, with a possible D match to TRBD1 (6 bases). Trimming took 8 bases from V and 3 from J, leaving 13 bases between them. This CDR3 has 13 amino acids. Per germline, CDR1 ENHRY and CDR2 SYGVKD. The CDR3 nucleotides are TGTGCCATCCACGAGGGGGTAGACTATGGCTACACCTTC. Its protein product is CAIHEGVDYGYTF.

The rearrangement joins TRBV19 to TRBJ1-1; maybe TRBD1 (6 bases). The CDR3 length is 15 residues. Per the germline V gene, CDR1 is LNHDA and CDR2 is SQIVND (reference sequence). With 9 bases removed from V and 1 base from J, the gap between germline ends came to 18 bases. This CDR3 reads CASLGPGQRNTEAFF. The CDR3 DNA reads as TGTGCCAGCCTAGGACCCGGACAGAGGAACACTGAAGCTTTCTTT.

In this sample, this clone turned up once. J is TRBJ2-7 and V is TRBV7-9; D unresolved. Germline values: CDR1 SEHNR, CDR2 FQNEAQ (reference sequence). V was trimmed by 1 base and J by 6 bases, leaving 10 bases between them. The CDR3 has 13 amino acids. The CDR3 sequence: CASSLVGFSEQYF. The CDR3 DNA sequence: TGTGCCAGCAGCTTAGTGGGGTTCTCCGAGCAGTACTTC.

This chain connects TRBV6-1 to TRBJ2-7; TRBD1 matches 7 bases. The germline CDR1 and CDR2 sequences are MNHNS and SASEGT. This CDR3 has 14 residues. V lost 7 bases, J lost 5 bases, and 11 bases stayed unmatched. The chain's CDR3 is CASKLGQVFNEQYF. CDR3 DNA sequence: TGTGCCAGCAAACTCGGACAGGTCTTCAACGAGCAGTACTTC.

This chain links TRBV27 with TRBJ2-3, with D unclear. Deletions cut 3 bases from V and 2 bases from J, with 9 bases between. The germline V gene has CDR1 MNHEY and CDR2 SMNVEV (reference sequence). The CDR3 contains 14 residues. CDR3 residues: CASSLEQNTDTQYF. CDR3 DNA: TGTGCCAGCAGTTTGGAGCAGAACACAGATACGCAGTATTTT.

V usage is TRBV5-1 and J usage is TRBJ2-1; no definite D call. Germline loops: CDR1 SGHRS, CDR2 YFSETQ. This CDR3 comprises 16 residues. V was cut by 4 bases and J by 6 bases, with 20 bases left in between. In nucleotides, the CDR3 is TGCGCCAGCAGCCCTATTGGACCCAGCAAGGCCAATGAGCAGTTCTTC. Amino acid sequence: CASSPIGPSKANEQFF.

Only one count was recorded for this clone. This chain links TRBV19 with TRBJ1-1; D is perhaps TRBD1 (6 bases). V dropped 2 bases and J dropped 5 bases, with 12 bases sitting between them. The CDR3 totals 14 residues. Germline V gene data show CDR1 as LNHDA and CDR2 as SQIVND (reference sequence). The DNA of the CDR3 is TGTGCCAGTAGTATACAACAGGGCGGGACTGAAGCTTTCTTT. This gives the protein CASSIQQGGTEAFF.

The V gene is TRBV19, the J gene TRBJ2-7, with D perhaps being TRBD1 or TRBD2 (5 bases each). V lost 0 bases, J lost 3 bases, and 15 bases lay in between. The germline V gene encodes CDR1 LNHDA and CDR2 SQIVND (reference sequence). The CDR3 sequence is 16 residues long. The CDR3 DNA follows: TGTGCCAGTAGTATAGATGGGGGACGGATCCTCTACGAGCAGTACTTC. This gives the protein CASSIDGGRILYEQYF.

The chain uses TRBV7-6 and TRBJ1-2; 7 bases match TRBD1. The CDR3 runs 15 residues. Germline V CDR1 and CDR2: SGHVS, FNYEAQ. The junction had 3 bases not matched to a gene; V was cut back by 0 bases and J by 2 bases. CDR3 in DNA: TGTGCCAGCAGCTTAGCGCAGACAGGGAACTATGGCTACACCTTC. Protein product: CASSLAQTGNYGYTF.

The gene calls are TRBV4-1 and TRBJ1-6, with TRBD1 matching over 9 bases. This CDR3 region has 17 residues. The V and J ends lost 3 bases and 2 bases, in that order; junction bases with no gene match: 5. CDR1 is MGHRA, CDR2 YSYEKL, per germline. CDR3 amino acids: CASSHDRDRAYNSPLHF. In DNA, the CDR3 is TGCGCCAGCAGCCACGACCGGGACAGGGCCTATAATTCACCCCTCCACTTT.

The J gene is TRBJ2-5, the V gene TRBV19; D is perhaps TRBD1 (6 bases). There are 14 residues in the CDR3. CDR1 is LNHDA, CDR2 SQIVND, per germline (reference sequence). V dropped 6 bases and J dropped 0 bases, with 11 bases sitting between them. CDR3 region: CASRLTGNQETQYF. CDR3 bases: TGTGCCAGTAGATTGACAGGCAACCAAGAGACCCAGTACTTC. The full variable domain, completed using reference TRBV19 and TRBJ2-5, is DGGITQSPKYLFRKEGQNVTLSCEQNLNHDAMYWYRQDPGQGLRLIYYSQIVNDFQKGDIAEGYSVSREKKESFPLTVTSAQKNPTAFYLCASRLTGNQETQYFGPGTRLLVL.

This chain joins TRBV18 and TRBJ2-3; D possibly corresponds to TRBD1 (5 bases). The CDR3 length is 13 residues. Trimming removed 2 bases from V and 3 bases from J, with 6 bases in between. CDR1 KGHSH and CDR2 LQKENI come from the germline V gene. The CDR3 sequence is CASSPRQTDTQYF. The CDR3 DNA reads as TGTGCCAGCTCACCAAGACAGACAGATACGCAGTATTTT.

CDR3 nucleotides: TGTGCCAGCAGCACCGACAGGAGTAAGTTCGGGTCCTACGAGCAGTACTTC. Amino acids: CASSTDRSKFGSYEQYF. The rearrangement links TRBV5-4 to TRBJ2-7; TRBD1 might be the D (6 bases). Trimming left V 4 bases short and J 1 base short, with 21 bases between. CDR3 length: 17 amino acids. Germline V lookup: CDR1 SGHNT, CDR2 YYREEE (reference sequence).

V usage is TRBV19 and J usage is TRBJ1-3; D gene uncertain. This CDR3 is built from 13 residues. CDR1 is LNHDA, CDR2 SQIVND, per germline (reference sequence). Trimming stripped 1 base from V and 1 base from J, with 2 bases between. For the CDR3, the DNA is TGTGCCAGTAGTATAGGATCTGGAAACACCATATATTTT. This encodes CASSIGSGNTIYF.

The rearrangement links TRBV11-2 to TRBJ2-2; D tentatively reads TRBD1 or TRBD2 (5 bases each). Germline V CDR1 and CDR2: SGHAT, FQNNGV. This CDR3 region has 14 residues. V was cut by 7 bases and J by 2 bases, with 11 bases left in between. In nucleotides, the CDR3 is TGTGCCAGCATAGGGACGGGAAACACCGGGGAGCTGTTTTTT. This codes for CASIGTGNTGELFF.

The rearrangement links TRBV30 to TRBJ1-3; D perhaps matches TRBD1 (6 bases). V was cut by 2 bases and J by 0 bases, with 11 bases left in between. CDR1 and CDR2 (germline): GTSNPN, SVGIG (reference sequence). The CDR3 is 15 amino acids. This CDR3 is CAWSRGTNSGNTIYF. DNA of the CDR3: TGTGCCTGGAGTAGGGGGACAAACTCTGGAAACACCATATATTTT.

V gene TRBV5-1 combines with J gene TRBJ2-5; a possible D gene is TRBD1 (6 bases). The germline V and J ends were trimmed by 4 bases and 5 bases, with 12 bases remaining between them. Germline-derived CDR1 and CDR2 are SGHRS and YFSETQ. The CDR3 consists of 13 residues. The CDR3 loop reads CASSETGGETQYF. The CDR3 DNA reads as TGCGCCAGCAGCGAGACAGGTGGGGAGACCCAGTACTTC. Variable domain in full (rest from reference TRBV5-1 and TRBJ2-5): KAGVTQTPRYLIKTRGQQVTLSCSPISGHRSVSWYQQTPGQGLQFLFEYFSETQRNKGNFPGRFSGRQFSNSRSEMNVSTLELGDSALYLCASSETGGETQYFGPGTRLLVL.

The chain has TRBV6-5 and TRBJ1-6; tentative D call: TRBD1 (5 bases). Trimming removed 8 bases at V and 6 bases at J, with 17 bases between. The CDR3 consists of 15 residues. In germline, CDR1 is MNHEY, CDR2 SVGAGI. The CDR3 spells CASVSLGPSNSPLHF. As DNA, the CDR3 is TGTGCCAGCGTCAGCCTGGGGCCGAGTAATTCACCCCTCCACTTT.

As DNA, the CDR3 is TGCGCCAGCAGCCAACCCGGGACAGGGTCACCCCTCCACTTT. It translates to CASSQPGTGSPLHF. V and J are TRBV4-3 and TRBJ1-6, with 9 nucleotides matching TRBD1. The CDR3 has 14 amino acids. The ends lost 2 bases at V and 10 bases at J; junction bases unmatched: 3. Germline V gene sequence: CDR1 LGHNA, CDR2 YSLEER.

The DNA of the CDR3 is TGTGCCAGCAGCTCCCTCTCCGGGGGGAGGGAGCTGTTTTTT. Amino acid sequence: CASSSLSGGRELFF. The chain joins TRBV7-9 to TRBJ2-2; TRBD2 aligns across 7 bases. V dropped 4 bases and J dropped 9; count of bases not matched to a gene: 8. The CDR3 covers 14 residues. Germline CDR1 is SEHNR and CDR2 is FQNEAQ (reference sequence).

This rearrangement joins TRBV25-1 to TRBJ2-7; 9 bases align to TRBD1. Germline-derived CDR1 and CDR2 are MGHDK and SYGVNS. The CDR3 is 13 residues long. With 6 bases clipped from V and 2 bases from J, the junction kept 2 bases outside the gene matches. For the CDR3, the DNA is TGTGCCAGCAGGCGGACAGGGGCCTACGAGCAGTACTTC. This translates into CASRRTGAYEQYF.

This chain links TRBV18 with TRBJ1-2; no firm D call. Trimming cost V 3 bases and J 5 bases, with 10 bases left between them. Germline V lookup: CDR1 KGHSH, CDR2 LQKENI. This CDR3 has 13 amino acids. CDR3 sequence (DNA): TGTGCCAGCTCACCGGAACAGATTTATGGCTACACCTTC. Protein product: CASSPEQIYGYTF.

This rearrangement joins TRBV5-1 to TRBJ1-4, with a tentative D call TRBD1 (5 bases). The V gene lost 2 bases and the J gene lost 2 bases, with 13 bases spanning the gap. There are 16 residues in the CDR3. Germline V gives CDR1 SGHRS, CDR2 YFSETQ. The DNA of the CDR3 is TGCGCCAGCAGCTTAGGGGTTTCTGCGACTAATGAAAAACTGTTTTTT. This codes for CASSLGVSATNEKLFF.

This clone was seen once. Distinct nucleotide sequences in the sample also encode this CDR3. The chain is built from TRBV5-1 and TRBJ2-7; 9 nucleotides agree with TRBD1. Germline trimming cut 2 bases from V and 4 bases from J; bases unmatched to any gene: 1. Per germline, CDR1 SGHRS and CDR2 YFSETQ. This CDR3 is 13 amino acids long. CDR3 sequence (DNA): TGCGCCAGCAGCTTAGACAGGGGGTACGAGCAGTACTTC. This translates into CASSLDRGYEQYF.

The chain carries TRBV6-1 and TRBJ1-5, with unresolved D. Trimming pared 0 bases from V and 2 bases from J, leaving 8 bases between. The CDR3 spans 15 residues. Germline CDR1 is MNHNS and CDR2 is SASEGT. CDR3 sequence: CASSEADGRNQPQHF. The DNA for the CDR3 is TGTGCCAGCAGTGAAGCCGACGGCCGCAATCAGCCCCAGCATTTT.

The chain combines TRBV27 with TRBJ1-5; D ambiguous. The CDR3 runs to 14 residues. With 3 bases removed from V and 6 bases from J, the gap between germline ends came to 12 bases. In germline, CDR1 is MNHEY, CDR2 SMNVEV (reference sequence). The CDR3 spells CASSLNRVGQPQHF. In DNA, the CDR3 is TGTGCCAGCAGTTTGAATAGGGTGGGTCAGCCCCAGCATTTT.

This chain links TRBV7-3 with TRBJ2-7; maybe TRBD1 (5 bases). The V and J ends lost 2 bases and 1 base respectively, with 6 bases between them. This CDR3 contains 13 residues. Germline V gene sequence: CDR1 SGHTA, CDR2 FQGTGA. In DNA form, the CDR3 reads TGTGCCAGCAGCTTAGGGGCGTCCTACGAGCAGTACTTC. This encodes CASSLGASYEQYF.

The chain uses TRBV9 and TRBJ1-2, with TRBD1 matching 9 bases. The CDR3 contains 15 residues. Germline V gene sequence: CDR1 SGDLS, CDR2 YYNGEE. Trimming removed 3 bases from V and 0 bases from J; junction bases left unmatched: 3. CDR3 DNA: TGTGCCAGCAGCGCGAGGGACAGGGCTAACTATGGCTACACCTTC. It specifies CASSARDRANYGYTF.

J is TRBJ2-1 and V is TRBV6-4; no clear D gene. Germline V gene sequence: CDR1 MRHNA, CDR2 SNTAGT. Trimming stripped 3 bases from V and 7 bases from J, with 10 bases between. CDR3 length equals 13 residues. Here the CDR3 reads CASSEVVWNEQFF. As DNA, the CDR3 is TGTGCCAGCAGTGAGGTTGTTTGGAATGAGCAGTTCTTC.